This entry lists 15 T cell receptor beta chains sequenced from one sample in a study of T cell clonality in common variable immunodeficiency. The data were produced by immunoSEQ multiplex PCR, yet TCRdb's version contains in-frame clones alone and is incomplete. Sampling found about 42,000 clones, none seen once. The sequencing sample was made of peripheral blood mononuclear cells. The receptors were sampled from a person aged 18 to 70 in good health.

This clone appeared many times. The read is 3 residues too short to cover the CDR3 end, so that end is filled in from the germline J gene. The chain is built from TRBV14 and TRBJ2-4; D perhaps matches TRBD2 (6 bases). Trimming removed 1 base from V and 1 base from J, with 14 bases in between. Germline CDR1 SGHDN, CDR2 FVKESK. This CDR3 comprises 17 residues. The sequenced CDR3 bases are TGTGCCAGCAGCCAAGGCGGGGAAATTGGGGCCAAAAACATT. It specifies CASSQGGEIGAKNI. In full, the CDR3 reads CASSQGGEIGAKNIQYF.

There are many counts of this clone. The read gets to within 3 residues of the CDR3 end, and the germline J gene fills in the rest. The J gene is TRBJ2-7, the V gene TRBV5-6; TRBD1 is a possible D gene (6 bases). V was pared by 4 bases and J by 0 bases, with 14 bases between. Germline CDR1 is SGHDT and CDR2 is YYEEEE. The CDR3 is 15 residues long. CDR3 bases read: TGTGCCAGCAGCCAGGGACACTGGAGCTCCTACGAG. It translates to CASSQGHWSSYE. The full CDR3 is CASSQGHWSSYEQYF.

The sample holds many counts of this clone. The CDR3 end lies 3 residues beyond the end of the read and is filled in from the germline J gene. Other DNA variants within this sample encode the same CDR3. The V call is TRBV13, the J call TRBJ2-2; 13 nucleotides agree with TRBD2. The germline CDR1 and CDR2 sequences are PRHDT and FYEKMQ (reference sequence). The CDR3 sequence is 20 residues long. V was clipped by 5 bases and J by 7 bases; unmatched bases: 19. The CDR3 loop reads CASSRDRGRGTSGKVGELFF. CDR3 bases read: TGTGCCAGCAGCCGAGACAGGGGGCGAGGGACTAGCGGGAAAGTCGGGGAG.

This clone was counted many times. The read ends 3 residues before the CDR3 terminus; that terminus is restored from the germline J gene. V usage is TRBV19 and J usage is TRBJ2-1; the D gene is possibly TRBD2 (6 bases). The CDR3 totals 15 residues. The V gene lost 7 bases and the J gene lost 5 bases, with 18 bases spanning the gap. Germline V lookup: CDR1 LNHDA, CDR2 SQIVND (reference sequence). The CDR3 loop reads CASTVSGRTDNEQFF. The sequenced part of the CDR3 DNA is TGTGCCAGTACCGTAAGCGGGCGGACGGACAATGAG. The entire variable domain, with the rest obtained from reference TRBV19 and TRBJ2-1, is as follows: DGGITQSPKYLFRKEGQNVTLSCEQNLNHDAMYWYRQDPGQGLRLIYYSQIVNDFQKGDIAEGYSVSREKKESFPLTVTSAQKNPTAFYLCASTVSGRTDNEQFFGPGTRLTVL.

This clone showed up many times. The read finishes 3 residues shy of the CDR3 end, and the germline J gene is used to complete it. The rearrangement uses TRBV19 and TRBJ2-1; D is possibly TRBD1 (6 bases). The germline gives CDR1 LNHDA, CDR2 SQIVND (reference sequence). The CDR3 sequence is 16 residues long. V was shortened by 5 bases and J by 6 bases, with 20 bases between the two germline ends. CDR3 DNA (partial): TGTGCCAGTAGTCCTCCTAGAGGGGGTATGGGCAATGAG. It translates to CASSPPRGGMGNE. The full-length CDR3 reads as CASSPPRGGMGNEQFF.

This clone was picked up many times. The CDR3 goes on 3 residues after the read ends, and that part is filled in from the germline J gene. The chain joins TRBV7-8 to TRBJ2-5, with TRBD1 identical over 7 bases. The trim removed 5 bases at V and 2 bases at J, leaving 11 bases unmatched. Germline V gene data show CDR1 as SGHVS and CDR2 as FQNEAQ. This CDR3 region has 16 residues. Partial CDR3 DNA: TGTGCCAGCAGCCCTAGGGGGCCGTTTAATCAAGAGACC. As protein: CASSPRGPFNQET. The whole CDR3 protein reads CASSPRGPFNQETQYF.

This clone has ten or more counts. The read is 3 residues too short to cover the CDR3 end, so that end is filled in from the germline J gene. The chain has TRBV19 and TRBJ2-1, with 8 bases lining up with TRBD1. The V segment lost 6 bases and the J segment 6 bases; nucleotides outside the gene matches: 13. CDR3 length equals 16 residues. Looked up from germline, CDR1 is LNHDA and CDR2 is SQIVND (reference sequence). The CDR3 sequence is CASRRLTGGRPNEQFF. The CDR3 DNA, read in part, is TGTGCCAGTAGGCGTTTAACAGGGGGGAGGCCCAATGAG.

This clone was picked up a small number of times. The CDR3 end falls 3 residues outside the read, so it is completed with the germline J gene. The chain carries TRBV5-1 and TRBJ1-1; D call uncertain. This CDR3 is built from 16 residues. Germline CDR1 is SGHRS and CDR2 is YFSETQ. The CDR3 DNA, read in part, is TGCGCCAGCAGCAGTCTAGCGGGAGGCGTTGAAAAGACA. Its protein is CASSSLAGGVEKT. The full CDR3 reads CASSSLAGGVEKTAFF.

This clone came up many times. The sequenced fragment ends 3 residues before the CDR3 boundary, so the rest is inferred from the germline J gene. The V and J genes are TRBV6-1 and TRBJ2-2; D possibly corresponds to TRBD1 (5 bases). Trimming shortened V by 1 base and J by 5 bases, and 8 bases separated the two germline ends. This CDR3 spans 14 amino acids. In germline, CDR1 is MNHNS, CDR2 SASEGT. The CDR3 spells CASSEGTLTGELFF. The covered CDR3 bases are TGTGCCAGCAGTGAAGGGACATTGACCGGGGAG.

This clone was observed many times. The read halts 3 residues ahead of the CDR3 end, with the missing end drawn from the germline J gene. V usage is TRBV7-9 and J usage is TRBJ2-7; possibly TRBD1 for D (6 bases). CDR1 is SEHNR, CDR2 FQNEAQ, per germline (reference sequence). The CDR3 loop spans 15 amino acids. The ends were cut back, 2 bases at V and 2 bases at J, with 13 bases in the middle. The CDR3 loop is CASSLMGAPTYEQYF. CDR3 DNA (partial): TGTGCCAGCAGCTTAATGGGGGCCCCTACCTACGAG.

Concerning this clone itself: One end of the junction varies from germline; a read error may be responsible. The CDR3 end lies 3 residues beyond the end of the read and is filled in from the germline J gene. The V gene is TRBV5-1, the J gene TRBJ2-5; 12 bases are shared with TRBD1. Germline values: CDR1 SGHRS, CDR2 YFSETQ. The CDR3 extends over 15 amino acids. CDR3 amino acids: CAGSPGTGGVETQYF. CDR3 DNA, as far as it was read: TGCGCCGGCAGCCCGGGGACAGGGGGCGTGGAGACC.

This clone has at least ten counts. The sequence runs out 3 residues before the end of the CDR3; the remainder is reconstructed from the germline J gene. J is TRBJ2-7 and V is TRBV20-1; D perhaps matches TRBD2 (6 bases). V lost 5 bases and J 3 bases, leaving 14 bases between the germline ends. The germline V gene encodes CDR1 DFQATT and CDR2 SNEGSKA (reference sequence). This CDR3 comprises 13 residues. The CDR3 spells CSADPGLNYEQYF. CDR3 DNA, as far as it was read: TGCAGTGCTGATCCGGGACTGAACTACGAG.

This clone occurred a few times. The CDR3 end is not reached by the read, which stops 3 residues before it; the germline J gene fills it in. The chain carries TRBV5-4 and TRBJ1-6; D is uncertain. V was trimmed by 5 bases and J by 8 bases, leaving 14 bases between them. This CDR3 region has 14 residues. Germline V gene data show CDR1 as SGHNT and CDR2 as YYREEE (reference sequence). CDR3 amino acids: CASSSSVTDSPLHF. The covered CDR3 bases are TGTGCCAGCAGTTCTTCTGTGACTGATTCACCC. The full variable domain, with the rest looked up from reference TRBV5-4 and TRBJ1-6, is ETGVTQSPTHLIKTRGQQVTLRCSSQSGHNTVSWYQQALGQGPQFIFQYYREEENGRGNFPPRFSGLQFPNYSSELNVNALELDDSALYLCASSSSVTDSPLHFGNGTRLTVT.

The sample holds a few counts of this clone. The read ends 3 residues shy of where the CDR3 ends; the end is completed using the germline J gene. V is TRBV7-3 and J is TRBJ1-2; maybe TRBD1 (5 bases). The CDR3 is 14 residues long. The germline CDR1 and CDR2 sequences are SGHTA and FQGTGA. CDR3 protein: CASSRGRGYNDYTF. Partial CDR3 DNA: TGTGCCAGCTCCCGAGGGAGGGGTTACAATGAC.

This clone occurred many times. The read terminates 3 residues ahead of where the CDR3 ends, so the germline J gene completes it. The chain joins TRBV4-1 to TRBJ2-3, with 11 bases lining up with TRBD2. This CDR3 region has 16 residues. Germline assignment: CDR1 MGHRA and CDR2 YSYEKL. V lost 1 base to trimming and J lost 3 bases; unmatched junction nucleotides: 3. The CDR3 loop reads CASSQVLAGGTDTQYF. CDR3 DNA, as far as it was read: TGCGCCAGCAGCCAAGTTCTAGCGGGAGGAACAGATACG.